This T cell receptor (beta chain) was sequenced in a study of blood T cell repertoires in COVID-19. The CDR3 runs to 15 residues. Per germline, CDR1 LNHDA and CDR2 SQIVND (reference sequence). In the case of this clone: The junction differs from germline at one of its ends, possibly a read error.

The repertoire was sequenced with immunoSEQ multiplex PCR; TCRdb's copy has only in-frame clones and lacks some. The profile shows approximately 190,000 clones, roughly 82% of them singletons. Sequenced input: peripheral blood. The sequence was collected from a woman in her 30s with acute or convalescent COVID-19. V usage is TRBV19 and J usage is TRBJ1-1; 7 nucleotides align to TRBD1. The CDR3 coding sequence is TGTGCCAGTAGTATATATACCGGGACAGACACTGAAACTTTCTTT. Protein sequence: CASSIYTGTDTETFF.